The source of this T cell receptor (beta chain) is a study of PD-L1 blockade in urothelial cancer. Time point denoted: pretreatment peripheral blood. Assay: immunoSEQ multiplex PCR; the TCRdb copy retains only in-frame clones and omits some. This table has roughly 63,000 clones, about four fifths appearing once. The clonotype comes from a man between 65 and 85 years old with urothelial cancer. Sample: PBMCs, taken around atezolizumab (anti-PD-L1) treatment.

The CDR3 DNA reads TGCGCCAGCAGCTCCACAGGGGGCAAGACAGATACGCAGTATTTT. This codes for CASSSTGGKTDTQYF. The V call is TRBV5-1, the J call TRBJ2-3; TRBD1 matches at 9 bases. This CDR3 region has 15 residues. Per germline, CDR1 SGHRS and CDR2 YFSETQ. J gave up 3 bases and V 3 bases, and 5 bases lay outside the gene matches.